The entry below describes one T cell receptor beta chain. The ends lost 4 bases at V and 3 bases at J; junction bases unmatched: 6. CDR3 size: 15 residues. CDR1 is SGHRS and CDR2 is YFSETQ in the germline V gene. The sample comes from a study of blood T cell repertoires in COVID-19. Produced via immunoSEQ multiplex PCR; TCRdb's table is partial and in-frame only. The sample yields under 350,000 clones, around 89% seen once. Sequenced: peripheral blood. The receptor comes from a man between 35 and 55 years old with acute or convalescent COVID-19. This sequence joins TRBV5-1 and TRBJ2-5; 10 bases line up with TRBD2. The CDR3 loop is CASSPIGTSEETQYF. As DNA, the CDR3 is TGCGCCAGCAGCCCAATAGGGACTAGCGAAGAGACCCAGTACTTC.